Following are 24 T cell receptor beta chains from one sample sequenced in a study of T cells expressing NK-cell markers. TCRdb reworked the 5' RACE reads into one entry per CDR3 protein, no DNA. The specimen's table records 350,000 to 450,000 distinct CDR3 sequences. The sequenced material came from blood T cells: a sorted CD56 or NKG2C T cell subset, CD4+ or CD8+ T cells, or bulk PBMC T cells (not recorded which). These receptors originate from a man aged 18-69 years in good health.

The J gene is TRBJ2-5, the V gene TRBV11-2; TCRdb names TRBD2, which stays unverified in the absence of DNA. The CDR3 extends over 17 amino acids. Germline values: CDR1 SGHAT, CDR2 FQNNGV. This CDR3 is CASSLEGGLAVQETQYF.

The genes are TRBV7-3 and TRBJ2-2; TCRdb outputs TRBD2, but without DNA this stays unchecked. Per the germline V gene, CDR1 is SGHTA and CDR2 is FQGTGA. The CDR3 loop spans 16 amino acids. CDR3 protein: CASSWTSGGAFGELFF.

This chain uses TRBV18 with TRBJ2-1. CDR3 size: 15 residues. Germline V CDR1 and CDR2: KGHSH, LQKENI. The CDR3 sequence: CASSRQGARNNEQFF.

The chain carries TRBV7-2 and TRBJ2-5; TCRdb proposes TRBD1, but this gene call is untestable without DNA. Germline V gives CDR1 SGHTA, CDR2 FQGNSA. This CDR3 is built from 15 residues. CDR3 in amino acids: CASSPQQGVGKTQYF.

The chain joins TRBV12-3 or TRBV12-4 to TRBJ1-1. CDR3 length: 15 residues. The CDR3 region is CASTERGGYPTEAFF.

This chain joins TRBV15 and TRBJ2-5; TCRdb lists TRBD1, though no DNA is available to test this call. Germline CDR1 is LNHNV and CDR2 is YYDKDF (reference sequence). The CDR3 runs 16 residues. CDR3 protein: CATSRDRGSSQETQYF.

The genes are TRBV5-1 and TRBJ2-5; TCRdb returns TRBD2, unconfirmable since there is no DNA. CDR1 and CDR2 (germline): SGHRS, YFSETQ. The CDR3 length is 16 residues. The CDR3 sequence is CASSWGTSGAVETQYF.

The gene calls are TRBV11-2 and TRBJ1-1; TCRdb's assignment of TRBD1 cannot be checked, as there is no DNA. The CDR3 contains 12 residues. CDR1 and CDR2 from the germline V gene are SGHAT and FQNNGV. The CDR3 protein is CASSRDRERAFF. The whole variable domain, remainder taken from reference TRBV11-2 and TRBJ1-1, is EAGVAQSPRYKIIEKRQSVAFWCNPISGHATLYWYQQILGQGPKLLIQFQNNGVVDDSQLPKDRFSAERLKGVDSTLKIQPAKLEDSAVYLCASSRDRERAFFGQGTRLTVV.

CDR3 sequence: CASSVGTAWGYQPQHF. The chain has TRBV19 and TRBJ1-5; TCRdb reports TRBD1, a call that lacks DNA to check it against. Germline lookup yields CDR1 LNHDA and CDR2 SQIVND (reference sequence). This CDR3 is 16 amino acids long.

V usage is TRBV6-2 or TRBV6-3 and J usage is TRBJ2-6. The CDR3 length is 13 residues. Germline lookup yields CDR1 MNHEY and CDR2 SVGEGT. CDR3 sequence: CAIKSSGANVLTF.

This clonotype is called medium-sized based on its frequency. The V and J genes are TRBV12-3 or TRBV12-4 and TRBJ1-1. The CDR3 extends over 16 amino acids. The CDR3 sequence is CASSWETLGGENEAFF.

The chain carries TRBV6-2 or TRBV6-3 and TRBJ2-2; TCRdb reports TRBD1, a call that lacks DNA to check it against. This CDR3 region has 16 residues. Germline CDR1 and CDR2: MNHEY and SVGEGT. The chain's CDR3 is CASSYGGTGSTGELFF.

V and J are TRBV19 and TRBJ2-3; the D gene TCRdb calls, TRBD1, cannot be checked with no DNA. This CDR3 has 14 residues. Germline-derived CDR1 and CDR2 are LNHDA and SQIVND (reference sequence). The CDR3 sequence is CASRGRTGVDTQYF.

V usage is TRBV2 and J usage is TRBJ2-1; the D gene TCRdb calls, TRBD2, cannot be checked with no DNA. CDR1 and CDR2 (germline): SNHLY, FYNNEI. The CDR3 contains 14 residues. The CDR3 loop is CASSGASGNNEQFF.

V and J are TRBV5-1 and TRBJ1-1; lacking DNA, the TRBD1 call made by TCRdb goes unchecked. Germline CDR1 SGHRS, CDR2 YFSETQ. CDR3 length: 15 residues. CDR3 protein: CASRSPGQKSTEAFF.

The CDR3 spells CASSPGINQPQHF. The chain combines TRBV14 with TRBJ1-5. This CDR3 has 13 residues. The germline V gene encodes CDR1 SGHDN and CDR2 FVKESK.

This chain uses TRBV5-1 with TRBJ1-1. The CDR3 runs 14 residues. Germline lookup yields CDR1 SGHRS and CDR2 YFSETQ. The CDR3 spells CASTARRGNTEAFF.

V is TRBV29-1 and J is TRBJ2-7; TCRdb's D call of TRBD1 is untestable without DNA. This CDR3 has 15 residues. Looked up from germline, CDR1 is SQVTM and CDR2 is ANQGSEA. The CDR3 protein is CSVRAVGQGGYEQYF.

The rearrangement links TRBV9 to TRBJ2-3; TCRdb outputs TRBD1, but without DNA this stays unchecked. The length of the CDR3 is 16 residues. Germline CDR1 SGDLS, CDR2 YYNGEE. CDR3 sequence reads: CASSVVGGFRTDTQYF.

V and J are TRBV14 and TRBJ2-5. This CDR3 region has 13 residues. Germline values: CDR1 SGHDN, CDR2 FVKESK. The chain's CDR3 is CASSQATQMAQYF.

The rearrangement uses TRBV6-1 and TRBJ2-7; TCRdb's D call, TRBD1, is unchecked because there is no DNA. Germline-derived CDR1 and CDR2 are MNHNS and SASEGT. CDR3 length: 15 residues. The CDR3 region is CASSPGELSSYEQYF.

The chain links TRBV30 to TRBJ2-7; TCRdb designates TRBD2, a call that cannot be tested without DNA. The length of the CDR3 is 13 residues. Germline CDR1 GTSNPN, CDR2 SVGIG (reference sequence). CDR3 loop: CAWTAGPWYEQYF.

The CDR3 region is CASMGGAGGTDTQYF. The rearrangement joins TRBV5-1 to TRBJ2-3; TCRdb lists TRBD1, though no DNA is available to test this call. Looked up from germline, CDR1 is SGHRS and CDR2 is YFSETQ. CDR3 size: 15 residues.

The chain uses TRBV7-9 and TRBJ1-5; TCRdb selects TRBD1, and the lack of DNA leaves this call unchecked. The germline V gene has CDR1 SEHNR and CDR2 FQNEAQ (reference sequence). The CDR3 is 16 amino acids. The CDR3 is CASSLATGASNQPQHF.